Listed here are 29 T cell receptor beta chains from one sample, sequenced in a study of blood T cell repertoires in COVID-19. The table came from immunoSEQ multiplex PCR; TCRdb's copy has only in-frame clones and leaves some out. This sample has about 40,000 clones; about nine tenths occur once, and the top ten carry 20% to 25%. Material: peripheral blood. The receptor source for this set is a man in his 60s with acute or convalescent COVID-19.

J is TRBJ1-1 and V is TRBV7-2, with 7 positions matching TRBD1. Germline assignment: CDR1 SGHTA and CDR2 FQGNSA. This CDR3 is built from 14 residues. V was pared by 5 bases and J by 2 bases, with 5 bases of the junction left unmatched. The CDR3 sequence: CASSANRGNTEAFF. CDR3 DNA: TGTGCCAGCAGCGCCAACAGGGGAAACACTGAAGCTTTCTTT.

This chain connects TRBV11-2 to TRBJ1-1; D gene unclear. V gave up 5 bases and J gave up 1 base, with 14 bases separating them. Germline V gene lookup returns CDR1 SGHAT and CDR2 FQNNGV. This CDR3 is 15 amino acids long. The CDR3 DNA reads TGTGCCAGCAGCGCACACACCGGGGAGAACACTGAAGCTTTCTTT. Protein sequence: CASSAHTGENTEAFF.

This clone was found a few times. The V call is TRBV4-1, the J call TRBJ1-1; D may be TRBD1 (6 bases). V was cut by 4 bases and J by 1 base, with 16 bases left in between. CDR1 is MGHRA, CDR2 YSYEKL, per germline. The CDR3 contains 16 residues. CDR3 DNA: TGCGCCAGCAGCCTATCTCGGGGGGGGCAGAACACTGAAGCTTTCTTT. It translates to CASSLSRGGQNTEAFF.

This chain uses TRBV5-1 with TRBJ1-1, with D perhaps matching TRBD1 (6 bases). V lost 0 bases to trimming and J lost 8 bases, with 11 bases between them. The CDR3 has 13 amino acids. Germline V lookup: CDR1 SGHRS, CDR2 YFSETQ. This CDR3 is CASSLGQAREAFF. CDR3 sequence (DNA): TGCGCCAGCAGCTTGGGACAGGCCCGGGAAGCTTTCTTT.

The chain recombines TRBV6-4 with TRBJ1-6; possible D gene TRBD1, 6 bases. Germline V gene lookup returns CDR1 MRHNA and CDR2 SNTAGT. The CDR3 contains 15 residues. V was clipped by 6 bases and J by 7 bases, with 16 bases between them. Here the CDR3 reads CASSREGQFNSPLHF. The CDR3 DNA follows: TGTGCCAGCAGCCGGGAAGGACAGTTCAATTCACCCCTCCACTTT.

This chain uses TRBV5-5 with TRBJ2-5, with a weak D call TRBD1 (5 bases). Deletions cut 4 bases from V and 5 bases from J, with 12 bases between. CDR3 length: 13 amino acids. Germline V gene lookup returns CDR1 SGHKS and CDR2 YYEKEE (reference sequence). The DNA of the CDR3 is TGTGCCAGCAGCCCCAGGCAGGGTGAGACCCAGTACTTC. Protein: CASSPRQGETQYF.

The chain couples TRBV21-1 to TRBJ1-5; TRBD1, the D gene given by the table, was not confirmed from the DNA. TRBV21-1 is labeled a pseudogene. The CDR3 sequence is 17 residues long. The CDR3 nucleotides are TGTGCCAGCAGCAAAGAACGAGGCAGGGCCTTCAATCAGCCCCAGCATTTT. Translation gives CASSKERGRAFNQPQHF.

The chain couples TRBV7-9 to TRBJ2-3; D is unclear. Trimming removed 6 bases at V and 0 bases at J, with 13 bases between. Germline lookup yields CDR1 SEHNR and CDR2 FQNEAQ (reference sequence). CDR3 length equals 15 residues. The CDR3 reads CASSYSSVSTDTQYF. DNA of the CDR3: TGTGCCAGCAGTTACTCCTCCGTCAGCACAGATACGCAGTATTTT.

The chain is built from TRBV6-5 and TRBJ2-1, with D possibly being TRBD2 (5 bases). This CDR3 contains 16 residues. Germline V gene lookup returns CDR1 MNHEY and CDR2 SVGAGI. Trimming stripped 4 bases from V and 0 bases from J, with 13 bases between. The CDR3 nucleotides are TGTGCCAGCAGTTCCCTTGTGGGGAGCTCCTACAATGAGCAGTTCTTC. Residues: CASSSLVGSSYNEQFF.

The chain links TRBV5-1 to TRBJ2-1; TRBD2 might be the D (6 bases). Germline V gene sequence: CDR1 SGHRS, CDR2 YFSETQ. CDR3 size: 16 residues. The ends were cut back, 7 bases at V and 1 base at J, with 18 bases in the middle. The CDR3 nucleotides read TGCGCCAGCGCCCCACAGGCCGGGAGTTCCTACAATGAGCAGTTCTTC. This codes for CASAPQAGSSYNEQFF.

The J gene is TRBJ2-3, the V gene TRBV19, with 16 bases matching TRBD2. V lost 7 bases and J lost 2; bases outside the gene matches: 6. The CDR3 covers 17 residues. Germline V gene data show CDR1 as LNHDA and CDR2 as SQIVND (reference sequence). The CDR3 loop reads CASKGLAGGPDTDTQYF. The CDR3 DNA reads TGTGCCAGTAAGGGACTAGCGGGAGGGCCTGACACAGATACGCAGTATTTT.

This clone has a handful of counts. The J gene is TRBJ2-5, the V gene TRBV25-1; perhaps TRBD1 as D (6 bases). Trimming stripped 8 bases from V and 4 bases from J, with 14 bases between. The germline gives CDR1 MGHDK, CDR2 SYGVNS. CDR3 length equals 13 residues. The CDR3 region has the DNA TGTGCCAGCTCACACAGGGTTGGAGAGACCCAGTACTTC. It is translated as CASSHRVGETQYF.

The chain combines TRBV27 with TRBJ1-1, with 7 bases aligning to TRBD1. J gave up 0 bases and V 5 bases, and 3 bases lay outside the gene matches. This CDR3 has 14 residues. CDR1 is MNHEY, CDR2 SMNVEV, per germline (reference sequence). CDR3 in amino acids: CASSRTGVNTEAFF. CDR3 DNA sequence: TGTGCCAGCAGTAGGACAGGAGTGAACACTGAAGCTTTCTTT.

The table lists this clone with a count of one. The chain carries TRBV5-1 and TRBJ1-1; tentative D call: TRBD1 (6 bases). V was cut by 4 bases and J by 1 base, with 11 bases left in between. The V gene's germline CDR1 is SGHRS and CDR2 YFSETQ. There are 14 residues in the CDR3. DNA for the CDR3: TGCGCCAGCAGCCCGACGACAGGGAACACTGAAGCTTTCTTT. The encoded protein is CASSPTTGNTEAFF.

V is TRBV28 and J is TRBJ1-1; D may be TRBD1 (5 bases). CDR1 MDHEN and CDR2 SYDVKM come from the germline V gene. The CDR3 spans 16 residues. The germline V and J ends were trimmed by 4 bases and 0 bases, with 15 bases remaining between them. CDR3 protein: CASSSPGHVMNTEAFF. The DNA of the CDR3 is TGTGCCAGCAGTTCTCCAGGACACGTCATGAACACTGAAGCTTTCTTT.

In this sample, this clone turned up once. Mismatch with germline at one junction end may stem from a read error. The V gene is TRBV30, the J gene TRBJ2-3; 7 bases match TRBD1. Germline V gene sequence: CDR1 GTSNPN, CDR2 SVGIG (reference sequence). The CDR3 extends over 11 amino acids. The CDR3, as DNA: TGTGCCTGGAGTGTACCTGGACAGGCACATTTT. As protein: CAWSVPGQAHF. Combining the CDR3 with reference TRBV30 and TRBJ2-3 gives the whole variable domain SQTIHQWPATLVQPVGSPLSLECTVEGTSNPNLYWYRQAAGRGLQLLFYSVGIGQISSEVPQNLSASRPQDRQFILSSKKLLLSDSGFYLCAWSVPGQAHFGPGTRLTVL.

The CDR3 here is CASSLAWNTEAFF. CDR3 nucleotides: TGTGCCAGCAGCTTGGCTTGGAACACTGAAGCTTTCTTT. V usage is TRBV13 and J usage is TRBJ1-1; D is unclear. V was cut by 3 bases and J by 1 base, with 6 bases left in between. The CDR3 runs to 13 residues. Germline V gene lookup returns CDR1 PRHDT and CDR2 FYEKMQ (reference sequence).

This chain uses TRBV7-8 with TRBJ1-1; maybe TRBD1 (5 bases). The CDR3 runs 15 residues. V lost 5 bases to trimming and J lost 2 bases, with 15 bases between them. The germline V gene has CDR1 SGHVS and CDR2 FQNEAQ. The CDR3 spells CASSPMGLPNTEAFF. CDR3 DNA: TGTGCCAGCAGCCCTATGGGACTACCTAACACTGAAGCTTTCTTT.

This chain uses TRBV21-1 with TRBJ1-1. TRBV21-1 is listed as a pseudogene. CDR3 length: 18 amino acids. DNA of the CDR3: TGTGCCAGCAGCAAAGAGTGGGTCGAAGAGACGGGGAACACTGAAGCTTTCTTT. This encodes CASSKEWVEETGNTEAFF.

This clone has just one count. The chain combines TRBV29-1 with TRBJ1-1, with D perhaps TRBD1 (5 bases). Germline-derived CDR1 and CDR2 are SQVTM and ANQGSEA. CDR3 length equals 13 residues. V was pared by 7 bases and J by 1 base, with 13 bases between. The CDR3 loop reads CSAGRAANTEAFF. CDR3 in DNA: TGCAGCGCAGGGCGGGCAGCGAACACTGAAGCTTTCTTT.

The rearrangement uses TRBV3-1 (or the pseudogene TRBV3-2) and TRBJ2-3; D might be TRBD2 (5 bases). The ends were cut back, 0 bases at V and 2 bases at J, with 12 bases in the middle. Germline V gives CDR1 LGHDT, CDR2 YNNKEL (reference sequence). The CDR3 length is 16 residues. The CDR3 is CASSQESGYFTDTQYF. In nucleotides, the CDR3 is TGTGCCAGCAGCCAAGAATCGGGGTACTTCACAGATACGCAGTATTTT.

The chain links TRBV6-2 or TRBV6-3 to TRBJ2-3; the D gene is possibly TRBD1 (6 bases). The CDR3 sequence is 16 residues long. The germline V gene has CDR1 MNHEY and CDR2 SVGEGT. V dropped 0 bases and J dropped 4 bases, with 14 bases sitting between them. CDR3 sequence (DNA): TGTGCCAGCAGTTACTCCGCAGGGGTTATTGCAGATACGCAGTATTTT. It specifies CASSYSAGVIADTQYF.

This sequence joins TRBV9 and TRBJ2-6; tentatively, D is TRBD2 (6 bases). CDR3 size: 15 residues. Germline values: CDR1 SGDLS, CDR2 YYNGEE. V lost 2 bases, J lost 0 bases, and 6 bases lay in between. CDR3 bases: TGTGCCAGCAGCGTGGGGGGCTCTGGGGCCAACGTCCTGACTTTC. Protein sequence: CASSVGGSGANVLTF.

The CDR3 DNA reads TGTGCCAGCAGCAAAGAGGTTCCAAGACAGTCGTTAGCCAAAAACATTCAGTACTTC. Translating gives CASSKEVPRQSLAKNIQYF. The chain employs TRBV21-1 and TRBJ2-4; the table's D call TRBD1 went unverified against the DNA. TRBV21-1 is an annotated pseudogene. CDR3 length equals 19 residues.

This clone showed up just a few times. The gene calls are TRBV4-2 and TRBJ2-2; a weak D match, TRBD2 (5 bases). CDR3 length: 14 amino acids. CDR1 is LGHNA and CDR2 is YNFKEQ in the germline V gene. V was trimmed by 0 bases and J by 4 bases, leaving 6 bases between them. CDR3 in amino acids: CASSQDGGTGELFF. Here the CDR3 DNA reads TGTGCCAGCAGCCAAGATGGAGGCACCGGGGAGCTGTTTTTT.

The chain is built from TRBV5-1 and TRBJ2-1, with no clear D. Germline V gene lookup returns CDR1 SGHRS and CDR2 YFSETQ. The V and J ends lost 0 bases and 0 bases respectively, with 7 bases between them. CDR3 length equals 15 residues. CDR3 DNA sequence: TGCGCCAGCAGCTTGGTGGAGCCCTCCTACAATGAGCAGTTCTTC. Protein: CASSLVEPSYNEQFF.

The V gene is TRBV6-4, the J gene TRBJ2-2, with 7 bases identical to TRBD2. The CDR3 consists of 14 residues. The V and J ends lost 2 bases and 3 bases, in that order; junction bases with no gene match: 0. The V gene's germline CDR1 is MRHNA and CDR2 SNTAGT. This CDR3 is CASSDGRDTGELFF. CDR3 nucleotide sequence: TGTGCCAGCAGTGACGGGAGGGACACCGGGGAGCTGTTTTTT.

The sample holds one count of this clone. This chain joins TRBV4-2 and TRBJ1-3; D gene ambiguous. Germline assignment: CDR1 LGHNA and CDR2 YNFKEQ. Trimming stripped 0 bases from V and 2 bases from J, with 11 bases between. This CDR3 spans 16 amino acids. The CDR3 coding sequence is TGTGCCAGCAGCCAAGATGGAGGGCTCCCTGGAAACACCATATATTTT. This sequence encodes CASSQDGGLPGNTIYF.

The chain combines TRBV4-2 with TRBJ2-3, with a weak D call TRBD1 (6 bases). There are 15 residues in the CDR3. The V gene's germline CDR1 is LGHNA and CDR2 YNFKEQ. The V gene lost 1 base and the J gene lost 3 bases, with 11 bases spanning the gap. The CDR3 region has the DNA TGTGCCAGCAGCCAAGGAGGGACAATTACAGATACGCAGTATTTT. It translates to CASSQGGTITDTQYF.